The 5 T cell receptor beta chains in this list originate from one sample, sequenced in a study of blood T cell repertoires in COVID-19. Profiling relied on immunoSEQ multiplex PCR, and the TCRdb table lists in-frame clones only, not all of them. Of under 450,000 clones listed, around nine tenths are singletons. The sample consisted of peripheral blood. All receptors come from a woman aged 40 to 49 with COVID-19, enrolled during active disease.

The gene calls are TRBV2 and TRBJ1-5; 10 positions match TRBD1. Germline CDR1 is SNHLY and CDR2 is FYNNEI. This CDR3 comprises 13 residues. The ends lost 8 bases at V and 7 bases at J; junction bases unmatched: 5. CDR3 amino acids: CASDRGQGQPQHF. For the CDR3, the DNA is TGTGCCAGCGACAGGGGGCAAGGGCAGCCCCAGCATTTT.

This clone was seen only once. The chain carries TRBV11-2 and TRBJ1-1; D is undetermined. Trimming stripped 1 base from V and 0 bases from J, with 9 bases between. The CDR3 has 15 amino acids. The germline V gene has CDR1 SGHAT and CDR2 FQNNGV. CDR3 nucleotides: TGTGCCAGCAGCTTAGGGGCAGTGGTGAACACTGAAGCTTTCTTT. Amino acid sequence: CASSLGAVVNTEAFF.

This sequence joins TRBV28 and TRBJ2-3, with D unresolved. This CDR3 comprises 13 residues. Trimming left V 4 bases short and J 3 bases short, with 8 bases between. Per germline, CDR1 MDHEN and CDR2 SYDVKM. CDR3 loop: CASSSSATDTQYF. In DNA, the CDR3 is TGTGCCAGCAGTTCCTCAGCGACAGATACGCAGTATTTT.

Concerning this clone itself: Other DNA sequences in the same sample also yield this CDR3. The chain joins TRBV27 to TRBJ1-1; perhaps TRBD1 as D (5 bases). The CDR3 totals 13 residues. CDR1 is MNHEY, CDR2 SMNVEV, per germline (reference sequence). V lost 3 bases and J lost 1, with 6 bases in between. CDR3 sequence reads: CASSLGRNTEAFF. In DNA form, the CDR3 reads TGTGCCAGCAGTTTGGGGCGGAACACTGAAGCTTTCTTT.

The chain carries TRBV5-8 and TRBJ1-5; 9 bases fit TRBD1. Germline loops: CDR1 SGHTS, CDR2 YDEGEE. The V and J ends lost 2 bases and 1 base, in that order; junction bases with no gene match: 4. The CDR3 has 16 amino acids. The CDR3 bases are TGTGCCAGCAGCTTCACAGGGGGCCTGAGCAATCAGCCCCAGCATTTT. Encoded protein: CASSFTGGLSNQPQHF.